One and the same sample provided the 14 T cell receptor beta chains below, sequenced in a study of T cells after posttransplantation cyclophosphamide (dated by TCRdb to about 2016). Library generation was performed with the immunoSEQ multiplex PCR assay. Here the immuneACCESS table is served through TCRdb, limited to in-frame sequences with V and J called. Missing clones are a known gap in these copies; in checked studies unresolved V genes cover under half, and the rest lacks a known reason. The sample table holds about 16,000 clones, of which more than 80% were seen once. The ten largest clones represent under 3.5% of the sample. The control cohort consisted of ten or so patients who had myeloablative marrow transplants with methotrexate plus a calcineurin inhibitor and who were sampled 1 year after transplant. The sample was PBMCs, taken 441 days after allogeneic stem cell transplant with calcineurin inhibitor and methotrexate. Source of these receptors: a young adult male patient who received an allogeneic stem cell transplant from an unrelated donor, was CMV-positive, and had acute and chronic GVHD. Following transplantation, part of the T cell population may be supplied by the graft donor rather than the patient.

This chain uses TRBV4-1 with TRBJ1-3; TRBD1 matches 8 bases. V was clipped by 1 base and J by 7 bases; unmatched bases: 9. This CDR3 has 16 residues. The germline V gene encodes CDR1 MGHRA and CDR2 YSYEKL. The CDR3: CASSQGWTGRVNTIYF. DNA of the CDR3: TGCGCCAGCAGCCAAGGATGGACAGGGCGCGTCAACACCATATATTTT.

The chain uses TRBV7-9 and TRBJ2-1; possibly TRBD2 for D (6 bases). With 1 base removed from V and 8 bases from J, the gap between germline ends came to 12 bases. Germline assignment: CDR1 SEHNR and CDR2 FQNEAQ (reference sequence). The CDR3 length is 14 residues. For the CDR3, the DNA is TGTGCCAGCAGCTTAGGCGGGGATGGGGATGAGCAGTTCTTC. This codes for CASSLGGDGDEQFF.

This chain joins TRBV6-5 and TRBJ2-7, with 10 bases that match TRBD1. The junction had 0 bases not matched to a gene; V was cut back by 5 bases and J by 2 bases. Per the germline V gene, CDR1 is MNHEY and CDR2 is SVGAGI. This CDR3 spans 13 amino acids. CDR3 coding DNA: TGTGCCAGCAGTGACAGGGGGCCCTACGAGCAGTACTTC. This codes for CASSDRGPYEQYF.

CDR3 amino acids: CASSYSQGGFSDTQYF. In nucleotides, the CDR3 is TGTGCCAGCAGTTACTCGCAGGGAGGGTTTTCAGATACGCAGTATTTT. The V gene is TRBV6-5, the J gene TRBJ2-3; 7 bases map to TRBD2. This CDR3 has 16 residues. Germline trimming cut 0 bases from V and 4 bases from J; bases unmatched to any gene: 7. CDR1 is MNHEY and CDR2 is SVGAGI in the germline V gene.

V gene TRBV6-5 combines with J gene TRBJ1-4, with TRBD1 identical over 9 bases. There are 15 residues in the CDR3. Unmatched junction bases numbered 4, after V lost 2 bases and J lost 6 bases. Germline loops: CDR1 MNHEY, CDR2 SVGAGI. The CDR3 is CASSYTQGAHEKLFF. In nucleotides, the CDR3 is TGTGCCAGCAGTTACACACAGGGGGCGCATGAAAAACTGTTTTTT.

The genes are TRBV15 and TRBJ2-5, with D possibly TRBD2 on 7 matching bases. Trimming removed 0 bases from V and 5 bases from J, with 19 bases in between. Germline V gene lookup returns CDR1 LNHNV and CDR2 YYDKDF (reference sequence). The length of the CDR3 is 17 residues. CDR3 nucleotide sequence: TGTGCCACCAGCAGAGAAACGTCGGGCAGGGGAGGGGAGACCCAGTACTTC. It yields the protein CATSRETSGRGGETQYF.

V and J are TRBV6-1 and TRBJ1-1; 7 positions match TRBD1. Germline V CDR1 and CDR2: MNHNS, SASEGT. This CDR3 comprises 14 residues. V dropped 6 bases and J dropped 1; count of bases not matched to a gene: 5. Here the CDR3 reads CASSQNRGNTEAFF. CDR3 sequence (DNA): TGTGCCAGCAGCCAAAACAGGGGGAACACTGAAGCTTTCTTT.

The V and J genes are TRBV9 and TRBJ1-3; 8 nucleotides agree with TRBD1. Germline V gene sequence: CDR1 SGDLS, CDR2 YYNGEE. After removal of 2 bases from V and 2 bases from J, the junction contained 0 bases not matched to a gene. The CDR3 consists of 14 residues. The CDR3 nucleotides are TGTGCCAGCAGCGTGACAGGGGCTGGAAACACCATATATTTT. Translation gives CASSVTGAGNTIYF. The variable domain in full, with the rest retrieved from reference TRBV9 and TRBJ1-3, is DSGVTQTPKHLITATGQRVTLRCSPRSGDLSVYWYQQSLDQGLQFLIQYYNGEERAKGNILERFSAQQFPDLHSELNLSSLELGDSALYFCASSVTGAGNTIYFGEGSWLTVV.

The chain couples TRBV19 to TRBJ1-4; no definite D call. Per germline, CDR1 LNHDA and CDR2 SQIVND (reference sequence). This CDR3 has 13 residues. V shed 8 bases and J shed 2 bases, with 9 bases lying between them. The CDR3 sequence: CASSEITNEKLFF. As DNA, the CDR3 is TGTGCCAGTTCGGAGATCACTAATGAAAAACTGTTTTTT.

The rearrangement uses TRBV28 and TRBJ1-1; 8 bases agree with TRBD1. CDR3 length: 15 residues. The V segment lost 2 bases and the J segment 4 bases; nucleotides outside the gene matches: 6. The germline V gene has CDR1 MDHEN and CDR2 SYDVKM. CDR3: CASSLGTTGGTEAFF. CDR3 in DNA: TGTGCCAGCAGTTTAGGGACAACAGGGGGCACTGAAGCTTTCTTT.

This chain connects TRBV11-2 to TRBJ1-2; the match to TRBD1 covers 7 bases. Looked up from germline, CDR1 is SGHAT and CDR2 is FQNNGV. The CDR3 covers 17 residues. J gave up 0 bases and V 1 base, and 8 bases lay outside the gene matches. This CDR3 reads CASSLGRGQASNYGYTF. CDR3 bases: TGTGCCAGCAGCTTAGGTCGAGGACAGGCCTCTAACTATGGCTACACCTTC. Full variable domain (rest looked up from reference TRBV11-2 and TRBJ1-2): EAGVAQSPRYKIIEKRQSVAFWCNPISGHATLYWYQQILGQGPKLLIQFQNNGVVDDSQLPKDRFSAERLKGVDSTLKIQPAKLEDSAVYLCASSLGRGQASNYGYTFGSGTRLTVV.

V gene TRBV19 combines with J gene TRBJ2-3; 7 nucleotides line up with TRBD2. V lost 3 bases, J lost 1 base, and 4 bases stayed unmatched. The CDR3 spans 15 residues. Germline V gene lookup returns CDR1 LNHDA and CDR2 SQIVND (reference sequence). The CDR3, as DNA: TGTGCCAGTAGTATCCAGCGGGGCGGCACAGATACGCAGTATTTT. This codes for CASSIQRGGTDTQYF. The complete variable domain, with remaining parts taken from reference TRBV19 and TRBJ2-3, reads DGGITQSPKYLFRKEGQNVTLSCEQNLNHDAMYWYRQDPGQGLRLIYYSQIVNDFQKGDIAEGYSVSREKKESFPLTVTSAQKNPTAFYLCASSIQRGGTDTQYFGPGTRLTVL.

The chain is built from TRBV28 and TRBJ1-4; D possibly corresponds to TRBD1 (6 bases). CDR1 and CDR2 from the germline V gene are MDHEN and SYDVKM. Trimming shortened V by 5 bases and J by 0 bases, and 10 bases separated the two germline ends. The CDR3 covers 15 residues. The CDR3 here is CASSPWTATNEKLFF. CDR3 coding DNA: TGTGCCAGCAGTCCTTGGACAGCAACTAATGAAAAACTGTTTTTT.

This clone was detected only a few times. This chain joins TRBV5-6 and TRBJ2-5; 7 bases are a match to TRBD1. Germline assignment: CDR1 SGHDT and CDR2 YYEEEE. The CDR3 consists of 14 residues. Trimming took 4 bases from V and 5 from J; bases not matched to a gene: 8. DNA for the CDR3: TGTGCCAGCAGCCCTAGACAGGGATGGGAGACCCAGTACTTC. It codes for CASSPRQGWETQYF.